The rows below give T cell receptor beta chains drawn from one sample of a study of CD8 T cells in Susac syndrome. MiXCR, applied by TCRdb to the immunoSEQ multiplex PCR reads, yields one record per CDR3 protein. This table has tens of thousands of distinct CDR3 sequences, 90% to 95% appearing once. What was sequenced was CD8+ T cells from PBMCs. The origin of the receptors is a human donor in good health. The CDR3 runs from the conserved cysteine through the conserved F or W. D genes are given only for firm matches. Clone size is stated in some rows and not others, as once, few, many or a class when expanded.

D	J	size	V	length	DNA	CDR3
TRBD1	TRBJ1-2	.	TRBV15	13	TGTGCCACCAGCAGAGAACAGGGGAACGGCTACACCTTC	CATSREQGNGYTF
.	TRBJ1-5	.	TRBV4-2	13	TGTGCCAGCAGCCCATCTGCAACTCAGCCCCAGCATTTT	CASSPSATQPQHF
TRBD1	TRBJ2-3	.	TRBV29-1	12	TGCAGCTCGGAACAGGGGGTCGATACGCAGTATTTT	CSSEQGVDTQYF
.	TRBJ2-7	.	TRBV6-2/TRBV6-3	12	TGTGCCAGCACCACGGGGGAAGGCGAGCAGTACTTC	CASTTGEGEQYF
.	TRBJ2-1	.	TRBV6-5	18	TGTGCCAGCAGTTTCCAAAGGGGGGAGCGATCCTCCTACAATGAGCAGTTCTTC	CASSFQRGERSSYNEQFF
.	TRBJ1-1	.	TRBV9	13	TGTGCCAGCAGCGTTGGTGGTCACACTGAAGCTTTCTTT	CASSVGGHTEAFF
.	TRBJ1-5	.	TRBV6-5	13	TGTGCCAGCAGTTACAATAGCAATCAGCCCCAGCATTTT	CASSYNSNQPQHF
.	TRBJ2-3	.	TRBV27	10	TGTGCCAGCGGGGGGGATACGCAGTATTTT	CASGGDTQYF
TRBD2	TRBJ2-1	.	TRBV5-1	16	TGCGCCAGCAGCTTGGGGACTAGCGGGACTTACAATGAGCAGTTCTTC	CASSLGTSGTYNEQFF
.	TRBJ2-3	.	TRBV9	15	TGTGCCAGCAGCGTAGGGGGGCGGAGCACAGATACGCAGTATTTT	CASSVGGRSTDTQYF
.	TRBJ1-1	.	TRBV20-1	13	TGCAGTGCTAGCGTTATACAGGGAGTAGGTGCTTTCTTT	CSASVIQGVGAFF
.	TRBJ2-1	.	TRBV4-1	13	TGCGCCAGCAGCTCGTCGCCAGACAATGAGCAGTTCTTC	CASSSSPDNEQFF
TRBD2	TRBJ2-7	.	TRBV12-3/TRBV12-4	14	TGTGCCAGCAGTTGGGGGGGAAGTAACTACGAGCAGTACTTC	CASSWGGSNYEQYF
.	TRBJ1-2	.	TRBV7-9	15	TGTGCCAGCAGCTCGGGGCCGGGGCATAACTATGGCTACACCTTC	CASSSGPGHNYGYTF
.	TRBJ1-1	.	TRBV27	15	TGTGCCAGCAGTTTGTCACAGTCGGGTGGCACTGAAGCTTTCTTT	CASSLSQSGGTEAFF
.	TRBJ2-1	.	TRBV30	15	TGTGCCTGGAGTTTGGACGGTAACTCCTACAATGAGCAGTTCTTC	CAWSLDGNSYNEQFF
.	TRBJ1-2	.	TRBV12-3/TRBV12-4	12	TGTGCCAGCAGTTTAGTAGGGTCTGGCTACACCTTC	CASSLVGSGYTF
.	TRBJ1-1	.	TRBV5-6	14	TGTGCCAGCAGCTCCTCGGGGTTTGACACTGAAGCTTTCTTT	CASSSSGFDTEAFF
.	TRBJ2-7	few	TRBV13	13	TGTGCCAGCAGCCTATCACAAGCCTACGAGCAGTACTTC	CASSLSQAYEQYF
.	TRBJ2-1	.	TRBV7-2	15	TGTGCCAGCAGCTACACTCCTGGGGGGCCCAATGAGCAGTTCTTC	CASSYTPGGPNEQFF
.	TRBJ1-3	.	TRBV15	15	TGTGCCACCAGCAGCGGGGGAGGCTCTGGAAACACCATATATTTT	CATSSGGGSGNTIYF
.	TRBJ1-5	once	TRBV29-1	12	TGCAGCGTAGTACAGGGTTCTCAGCCCCAGCATTTT	CSVVQGSQPQHF
.	TRBJ2-1	.	TRBV23-1	15	TGCGCCAGCAGTCAACGGAAGGGGGGGACCGATGAGCAGTTCTTC	CASSQRKGGTDEQFF